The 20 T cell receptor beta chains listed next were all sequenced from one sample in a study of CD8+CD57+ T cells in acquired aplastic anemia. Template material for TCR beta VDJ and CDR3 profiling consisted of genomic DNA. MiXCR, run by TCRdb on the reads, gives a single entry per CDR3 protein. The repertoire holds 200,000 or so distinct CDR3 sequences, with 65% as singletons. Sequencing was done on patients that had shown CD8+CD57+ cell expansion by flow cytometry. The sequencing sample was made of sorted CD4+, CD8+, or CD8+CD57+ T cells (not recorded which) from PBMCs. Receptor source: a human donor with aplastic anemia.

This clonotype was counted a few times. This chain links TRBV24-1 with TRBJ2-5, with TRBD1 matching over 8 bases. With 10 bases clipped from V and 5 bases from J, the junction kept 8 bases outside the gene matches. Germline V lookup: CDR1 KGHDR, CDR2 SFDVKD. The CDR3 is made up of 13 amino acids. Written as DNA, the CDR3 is TGTGCCACGACAGGGGCGCTCTGGGAGACCCAGTACTTC. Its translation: CATTGALWETQYF.

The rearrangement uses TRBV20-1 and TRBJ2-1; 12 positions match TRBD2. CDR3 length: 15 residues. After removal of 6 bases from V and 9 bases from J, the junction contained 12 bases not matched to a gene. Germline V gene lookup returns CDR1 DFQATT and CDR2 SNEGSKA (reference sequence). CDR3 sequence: CSAITGTSGYGEQFF. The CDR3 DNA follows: TGCAGTGCCATTACCGGGACTAGCGGGTACGGTGAGCAGTTCTTC.

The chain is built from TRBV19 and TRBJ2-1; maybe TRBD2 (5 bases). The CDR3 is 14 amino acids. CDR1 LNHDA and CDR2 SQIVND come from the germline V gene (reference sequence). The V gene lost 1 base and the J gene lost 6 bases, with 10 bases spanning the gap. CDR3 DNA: TGTGCCAGTAGTATAGGCTCGGCGGGCAATGAGCAGTTCTTC. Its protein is CASSIGSAGNEQFF.

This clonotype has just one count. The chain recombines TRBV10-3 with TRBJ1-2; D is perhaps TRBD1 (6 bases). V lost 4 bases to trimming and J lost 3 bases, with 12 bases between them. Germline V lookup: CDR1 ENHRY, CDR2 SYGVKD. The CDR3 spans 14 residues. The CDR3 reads CAISGSGGHYGYTF. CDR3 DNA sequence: TGTGCCATCAGTGGTAGCGGGGGGCACTATGGCTACACCTTC.

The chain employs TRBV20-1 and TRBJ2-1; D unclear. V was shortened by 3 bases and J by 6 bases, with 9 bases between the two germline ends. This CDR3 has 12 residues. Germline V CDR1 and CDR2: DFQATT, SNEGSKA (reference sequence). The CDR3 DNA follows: TGCAGTGCTAGGACCCCGGGCAATGAGCAGTTCTTC. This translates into CSARTPGNEQFF.

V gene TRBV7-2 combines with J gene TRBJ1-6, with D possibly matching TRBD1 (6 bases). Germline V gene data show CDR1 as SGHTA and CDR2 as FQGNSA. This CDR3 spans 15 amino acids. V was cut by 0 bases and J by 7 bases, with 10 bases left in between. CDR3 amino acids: CASSLAGAQNSPLHF. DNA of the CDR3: TGTGCCAGCAGCTTAGCGGGGGCGCAGAATTCACCCCTCCACTTT.

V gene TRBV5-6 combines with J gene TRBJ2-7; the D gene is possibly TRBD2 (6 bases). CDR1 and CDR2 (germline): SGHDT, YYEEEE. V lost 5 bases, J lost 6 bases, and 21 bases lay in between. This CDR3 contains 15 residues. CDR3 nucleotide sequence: TGTGCCAGCAGTCTCGGAGGGAGAACCCCAGGCGAGCAGTACTTC. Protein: CASSLGGRTPGEQYF.

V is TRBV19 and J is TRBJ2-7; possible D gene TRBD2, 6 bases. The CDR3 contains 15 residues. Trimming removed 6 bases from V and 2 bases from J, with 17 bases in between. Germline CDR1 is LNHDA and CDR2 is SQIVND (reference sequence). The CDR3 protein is CASSLGLLHPYEQYF. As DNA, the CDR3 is TGTGCCAGTAGCCTGGGACTGCTACACCCCTACGAGCAGTACTTC.

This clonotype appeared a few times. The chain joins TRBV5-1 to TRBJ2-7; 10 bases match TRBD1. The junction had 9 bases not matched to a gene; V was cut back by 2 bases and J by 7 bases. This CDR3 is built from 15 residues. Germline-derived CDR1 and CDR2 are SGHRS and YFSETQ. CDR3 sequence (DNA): TGCGCCAGCAGCTTAAGACAGGGGGCTCCAGATGAGCAGTACTTC. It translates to CASSLRQGAPDEQYF.

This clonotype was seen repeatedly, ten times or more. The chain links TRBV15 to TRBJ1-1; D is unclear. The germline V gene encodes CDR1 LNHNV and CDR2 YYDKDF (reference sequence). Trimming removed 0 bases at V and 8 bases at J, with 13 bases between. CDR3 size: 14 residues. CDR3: CATSRDWYPVEAFF. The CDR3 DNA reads TGTGCCACCAGCAGAGATTGGTACCCAGTAGAAGCTTTCTTT.

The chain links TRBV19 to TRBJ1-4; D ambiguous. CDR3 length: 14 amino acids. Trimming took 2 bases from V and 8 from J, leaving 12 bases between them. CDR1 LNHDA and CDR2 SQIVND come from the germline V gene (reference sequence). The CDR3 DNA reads TGTGCCAGTAGTATATCTAGGCAGAAGGAAAAACTGTTTTTT. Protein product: CASSISRQKEKLFF.

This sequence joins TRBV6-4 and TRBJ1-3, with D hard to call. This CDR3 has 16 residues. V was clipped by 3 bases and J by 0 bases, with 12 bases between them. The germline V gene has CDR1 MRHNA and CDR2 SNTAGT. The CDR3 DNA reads TGTGCCAGCAGTGAAATCCGAGACTACTCTGGAAACACCATATATTTT. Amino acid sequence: CASSEIRDYSGNTIYF.

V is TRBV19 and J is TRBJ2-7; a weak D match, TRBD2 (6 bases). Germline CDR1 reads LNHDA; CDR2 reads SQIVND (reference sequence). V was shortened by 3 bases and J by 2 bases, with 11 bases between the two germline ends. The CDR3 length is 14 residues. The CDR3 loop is CASSIGGVTYEQYF. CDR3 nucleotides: TGTGCCAGTAGTATCGGAGGGGTGACCTACGAGCAGTACTTC.

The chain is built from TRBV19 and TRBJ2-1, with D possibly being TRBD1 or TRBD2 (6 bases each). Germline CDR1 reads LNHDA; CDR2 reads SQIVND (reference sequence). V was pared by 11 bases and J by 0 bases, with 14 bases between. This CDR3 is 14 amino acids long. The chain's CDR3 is CAGTSGASYNEQFF. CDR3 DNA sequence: TGTGCCGGTACATCGGGGGCCTCCTACAATGAGCAGTTCTTC.

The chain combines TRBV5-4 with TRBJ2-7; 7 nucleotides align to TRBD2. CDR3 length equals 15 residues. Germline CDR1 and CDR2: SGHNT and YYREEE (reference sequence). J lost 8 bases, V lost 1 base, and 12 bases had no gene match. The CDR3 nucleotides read TGTGCCAGCAGCTTGTGGGGGGGAGAGACTAACAAGCAGTACTTC. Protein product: CASSLWGGETNKQYF.

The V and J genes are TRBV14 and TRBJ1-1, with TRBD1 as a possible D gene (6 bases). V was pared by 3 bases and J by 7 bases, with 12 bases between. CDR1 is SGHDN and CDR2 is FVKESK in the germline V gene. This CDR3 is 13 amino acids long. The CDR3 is CASSQGARFEAFF. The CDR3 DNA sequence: TGTGCCAGCAGCCAGGGGGCACGTTTTGAAGCTTTCTTT.

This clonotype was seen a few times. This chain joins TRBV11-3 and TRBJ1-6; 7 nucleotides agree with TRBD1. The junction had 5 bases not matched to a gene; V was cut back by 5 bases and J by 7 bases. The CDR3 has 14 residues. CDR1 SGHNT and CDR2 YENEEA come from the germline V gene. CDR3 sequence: CASSLGQSNSPLHF. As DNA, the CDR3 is TGTGCCAGCAGCCTGGGACAGAGCAATTCACCCCTCCACTTT. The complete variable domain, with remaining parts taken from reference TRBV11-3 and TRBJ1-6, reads EAGVVQSPRYKIIEKKQPVAFWCNPISGHNTLYWYLQNLGQGPELLIRYENEEAVDDSQLPKDRFSAERLKGVDSTLKIQPAELGDSAVYLCASSLGQSNSPLHFGNGTRLTVT.

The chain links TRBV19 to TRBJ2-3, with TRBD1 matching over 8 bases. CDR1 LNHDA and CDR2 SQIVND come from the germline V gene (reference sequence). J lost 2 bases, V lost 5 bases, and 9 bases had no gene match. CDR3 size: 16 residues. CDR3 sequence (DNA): TGTGCCAGTAGTGCGTCCAGGGGGCTCCACACAGATACGCAGTATTTT. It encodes CASSASRGLHTDTQYF.

The CDR3 loop is CASSGLAGVETQYF. In DNA, the CDR3 is TGTGCCAGCAGCGGACTAGCGGGAGTGGAGACCCAGTACTTC. The chain uses TRBV2 and TRBJ2-5, with 13 bases that match TRBD2. CDR1 is SNHLY and CDR2 is FYNNEI in the germline V gene. V gave up 6 bases and J gave up 5 bases; unmatched junction bases: 3. This CDR3 is 14 amino acids long.

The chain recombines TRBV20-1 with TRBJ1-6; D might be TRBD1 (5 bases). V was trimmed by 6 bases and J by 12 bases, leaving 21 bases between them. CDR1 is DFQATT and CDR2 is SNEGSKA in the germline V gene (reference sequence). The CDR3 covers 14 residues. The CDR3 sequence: CSAPAGQGGLPLHF. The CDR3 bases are TGCAGTGCCCCGGCAGGCCAGGGAGGGTTACCCCTCCACTTT.